This TCR beta chain was sequenced in a study of blood T cell repertoires in COVID-19. Overall study: Both acute and convalescent COVID-19 samples were obtained from the United States, Italy and Spain. In each case, the material was cDNA or gDNA derived from T cells, B-cell-depleted T cells, or PBMCs.

Per the authors' pipeline: For nucleated cells, counts were estimated from reference gene primer amplification. Profiling relied on immunoSEQ multiplex PCR, and the TCRdb table lists in-frame clones only, not all of them. D and trimming were read from the DNA, whereas the V and J calls and clone size are those reported in that table. In the table there are about 470,000 clones, about nine tenths of which are singletons. With 1 base removed from V and 10 bases from J, the gap between germline ends came to 13 bases. CDR3 length equals 14 residues. Germline lookup yields CDR1 SGHVS and CDR2 FQNEAQ. The rearrangement uses TRBV7-8 and TRBJ1-4; a weak D match, TRBD1 (6 bases). The receptor was isolated from a woman between 18 and 29 years old who had recovered from COVID-19. The sequenced sample was PBMCs or T cells enriched from blood (not recorded which). The CDR3 region has the DNA TGTGCCAGCAGCTTAGAATTAAAAGGGGGAAAACTGTTTTTT. Translation gives CASSLELKGGKLFF.